At least ten counts were recorded for the clone carrying this TCR beta chain. What it recognizes is unknown. The data derive from a study of Graves' ophthalmopathy and Graves' hyperthyroidism. General study points: Between ophthalmopathy and stable hyperthyroidism, a 13-signature model drew a separation with 85% to 90% sensitivity and around 80% specificity.

The authors amplified TCR beta CDR3 regions from RNA transcripts. HTBI primers served in a first-round RT-PCR, which a second-round multiplex PCR followed. TCRdb passed the multiplex PCR reads through MiXCR, listing each CDR3 protein once. Of roughly 380,000 distinct CDR3 sequences in the sample, roughly 14% are singletons; the top ten hold 5.5% to 7%. CDR1 and CDR2 from the germline V gene are DFQATT and SNEGSKA (reference sequence). The V end lost 6 bases, the J end lost 3 bases, and 21 bases lay between the germline ends. The length of the CDR3 is 15 residues. The clonotype was recovered from a woman between 18 and 29 years old with stable Graves' hyperthyroidism. The chain couples TRBV20-1 to TRBJ2-7; D call uncertain. Sequencing used peripheral blood. CDR3 sequence reads: CSAGWTYETNYEQYF. DNA of the CDR3: TGCAGTGCGGGGTGGACGTACGAGACAAACTACGAGCAGTACTTC.